These 27 T cell receptor beta chains originate from one sample sequenced in a study of CD8+CD57+ T cells in acquired aplastic anemia. TCR beta VDJ combinations and CDR3 sequences were profiled from genomic DNA. A single record per CDR3 protein comes from TCRdb applying MiXCR to the reads. The table lists 350,000 to 450,000 distinct CDR3 sequences, 65% to 80% of them singletons. The sequencing sample was made of sorted CD4+, CD8+, or CD8+CD57+ T cells (not recorded which) from PBMCs. The receptors were sampled from a human donor in good health, serving as a control.

On this clonotype itself: This CDR3 fails to terminate in the conserved phenylalanine or tryptophan, so it likely reflects a read error. It is unclear where the CDR3 begins or ends on the DNA, so no DNA is shown, and the CDR3 is as TCRdb lists it. This chain joins TRBV7-6 and TRBJ2-5; the D call in the table, TRBD1, was not verified against the DNA. CDR1 and CDR2 from the germline V gene are SGHVS and FNYEAQ. The CDR3 adds up to 13 amino acids, both ends counted. CDR3 residues: CASSLGSAGGHEQ.

This clonotype was counted between two and nine times. V usage is TRBV7-6 and J usage is TRBJ2-7; TRBD1 matches 8 bases. The CDR3 loop spans 15 amino acids. With 8 bases clipped from V and 6 bases from J, the junction kept 15 bases outside the gene matches. Germline V gives CDR1 SGHVS, CDR2 FNYEAQ. CDR3 nucleotides: TGTGCCAGCGGGGATCAGGGGGCGCGTGGGGGCGAGCAGTACTTC. It is translated as CASGDQGARGGEQYF.

In its sample, this clonotype was seen many times. The chain joins TRBV20-1 to TRBJ1-6; no firm D call. Germline V gene lookup returns CDR1 DFQATT and CDR2 SNEGSKA (reference sequence). The length of the CDR3 is 15 residues. Trimming stripped 2 bases from V and 0 bases from J, with 8 bases between. The CDR3 DNA reads as TGCAGTGCTAGAAGTGAGAGCTCCTATAATTCACCCCTCCACTTT. Its protein is CSARSESSYNSPLHF.

This sequence joins TRBV7-9 and TRBJ2-1, with 7 bases identical to TRBD2. The V and J ends lost 6 bases and 6 bases, in that order; junction bases with no gene match: 14. The CDR3 sequence is 16 residues long. Looked up from germline, CDR1 is SEHNR and CDR2 is FQNEAQ (reference sequence). CDR3 DNA: TGTGCCAGCAGTCCCACGGTGGCGGGGGAGGTCAATGAGCAGTTCTTC. Translated, it gives CASSPTVAGEVNEQFF.

This clonotype was counted ten times or more. The V gene is TRBV20-1, the J gene TRBJ1-4; 10 bases fit TRBD1. CDR1 is DFQATT, CDR2 SNEGSKA, per germline (reference sequence). The V and J ends lost 3 bases and 5 bases, in that order; junction bases with no gene match: 6. The CDR3 sequence is 15 residues long. The CDR3 DNA is TGCAGTGCTAGTACAGCGGGACAGGGGAATGAAAAACTGTTTTTT. As protein: CSASTAGQGNEKLFF.

Turning to this clonotype: The junction departs from germline at one end; a sequencing error may be responsible. The V and J genes are TRBV7-8 and TRBJ2-2, with a tentative D call TRBD2 (5 bases). The germline CDR1 and CDR2 sequences are SGHVS and FQNEAQ. CDR3 length: 14 residues. The CDR3 region has the DNA TGTGCCAGCACCGTCGCGGGTCAGAGCGAGCAGCTGTTCTTT. This sequence encodes CASTVAGQSEQLFF.

The chain is built from TRBV12-3 or TRBV12-4 and TRBJ1-2, with 7 bases identical to TRBD1. This CDR3 is 13 amino acids long. The ends lost 7 bases at V and 5 bases at J; junction bases unmatched: 7. The CDR3 region is CASTRGGRYGYTF. The CDR3 DNA is TGTGCCAGCACCCGAGGGGGCCGGTATGGCTACACCTTC.

V gene TRBV7-2 combines with J gene TRBJ2-5; TRBD2 matches 12 bases. The CDR3 runs to 16 residues. CDR1 and CDR2 from the germline V gene are SGHTA and FQGNSA. V shed 4 bases, J shed 11 bases, and the junction held 14 bases outside the gene matches. The CDR3 spells CASSSELAGGVDTQYF. Written as DNA, the CDR3 is TGTGCCAGCAGCTCTGAACTAGCGGGAGGCGTAGATACGCAGTACTTC.

This clonotype was counted at least ten times. The gene calls are TRBV6-4 and TRBJ2-1; the match to TRBD2 covers 12 bases. The CDR3 extends over 16 amino acids. Per the germline V gene, CDR1 is MRHNA and CDR2 is SNTAGT. J was trimmed by 0 bases and V by 5 bases; bases with no gene match: 2. The CDR3 sequence: CASSRLAGDSYNEQFF. The CDR3 DNA reads TGTGCCAGCAGTCGACTAGCGGGGGACTCCTACAATGAGCAGTTCTTC.

Notes on this clonotype: One end of the junction does not line up with germline, which may come from a read error. The genes are TRBV2 and TRBJ2-7, with 8 positions matching TRBD1. Germline CDR1 and CDR2: SNHLY and FYNNEI. CDR3 size: 14 residues. The CDR3 loop is CASSLTQGAYDQYF. The CDR3 coding sequence is TGTGCCAGCAGCTTAACGCAGGGGGCTTACGATCAGTACTTC.

The chain is built from TRBV7-2 and TRBJ2-5; tentatively, D is TRBD1 (5 bases). The CDR3 length is 16 residues. CDR1 is SGHTA and CDR2 is FQGNSA in the germline V gene. V was trimmed by 5 bases and J by 8 bases, leaving 24 bases between them. CDR3 sequence: CASSTTATNYGYTQYF. CDR3 nucleotides: TGTGCCAGCAGCACGACAGCTACTAACTATGGCTACACCCAGTACTTC.

In regard to this clonotype: The DNA is omitted, as the CDR3 cannot be located on it reliably, and the CDR3 follows TCRdb's listing. This chain connects TRBV7-2 to TRBJ2-7. The length of the CDR3 is 16 amino acids, counting both ends. Germline CDR1 and CDR2: SGHTA and FQGNSA. CDR3 protein: CASSTYSYEQYFGQYF.

In regard to this clonotype: This may come from a read error, since a much larger clone is one base off. The final CDR3 position lacks the conserved phenylalanine or tryptophan, pointing to a likely read error. The gene calls are TRBV4-3 and TRBJ2-3; 16 nucleotides line up with TRBD2. J lost 6 bases, V lost 3 bases, and 6 bases had no gene match. This CDR3 is 17 amino acids long. Looked up from germline, CDR1 is LGHNA and CDR2 is YSLEER. The CDR3 sequence is CASSQRGTSGGADTQYL. The DNA for the CDR3 is TGCGCCAGCAGCCAGAGAGGGACTAGCGGGGGGGCGGATACGCAGTATCTT.

V and J are TRBV24-1 and TRBJ2-2, with TRBD1 matching 8 bases. The CDR3 has 16 amino acids. Trimming took 3 bases from V and 1 from J; bases not matched to a gene: 3. From germline, CDR1 is KGHDR and CDR2 SFDVKD. Here the CDR3 DNA reads TGTGCCACCAGTGATACCGGGACAGGGAACACCGGGGAGCTGTTTTTT. Translated: CATSDTGTGNTGELFF.

In this sample, this clonotype turned up many times. V gene TRBV30 combines with J gene TRBJ1-1; D might be TRBD1 (5 bases). The CDR3 extends over 14 amino acids. V dropped 0 bases and J dropped 0 bases, with 8 bases sitting between them. Germline CDR1 reads GTSNPN; CDR2 reads SVGIG (reference sequence). CDR3 sequence reads: CAWSVGVLNTEAFF. DNA for the CDR3: TGTGCCTGGAGTGTGGGGGTTTTGAACACTGAAGCTTTCTTT.

Turning to this clonotype: This CDR3 fails to terminate in the conserved phenylalanine or tryptophan, so it likely reflects a read error. It is unclear where the CDR3 begins or ends on the DNA, so no DNA is shown, and the CDR3 is as TCRdb lists it. The J gene is TRBJ1-1, the V gene TRBV7-2. From germline, CDR1 is SGHTA and CDR2 FQGNSA. 13 amino acids form the CDR3, both terminal residues included. CDR3 sequence reads: CASSFVAGTDAYY.

This sequence joins TRBV7-2 and TRBJ1-6; D perhaps matches TRBD1 (5 bases). The CDR3 has 16 amino acids. V shed 5 bases and J shed 7 bases, with 18 bases lying between them. Per germline, CDR1 SGHTA and CDR2 FQGNSA. CDR3 loop: CASSPKRDGANSPLHF. The CDR3 DNA is TGTGCCAGCAGCCCGAAACGGGACGGAGCAAATTCACCCCTCCACTTT.

This clonotype was recorded many times. V usage is TRBV5-8 and J usage is TRBJ1-1; D is unresolved. CDR1 and CDR2 (germline): SGHTS, YDEGEE. CDR3 length: 12 amino acids. The V and J ends lost 3 bases and 1 base respectively, with 4 bases between them. CDR3 amino acids: CASSYTNTEAFF. The CDR3 DNA sequence: TGTGCCAGCAGCTATACGAACACTGAAGCTTTCTTT.

For this clonotype: Without the conserved terminal phenylalanine or tryptophan, this CDR3 likely stems from a read error. V is TRBV2 and J is TRBJ2-1; D perhaps matches TRBD1 (5 bases). V lost 4 bases and J lost 5, with 15 bases in between. This CDR3 contains 15 residues. Per the germline V gene, CDR1 is SNHLY and CDR2 is FYNNEI. The CDR3 DNA follows: TGTGCCAGCAGTGTAGTAAGGGGTCCCGACAATGAGCAGTTCTGC. Protein product: CASSVVRGPDNEQFC.

The J gene is TRBJ1-6, the V gene TRBV20-1, with 7 positions matching TRBD1. The CDR3 spans 13 residues. CDR1 and CDR2 from the germline V gene are DFQATT and SNEGSKA (reference sequence). J was trimmed by 13 bases and V by 4 bases; bases with no gene match: 10. CDR3 amino acids: CSAKGQSNWPLHF. CDR3 sequence (DNA): TGCAGTGCTAAGGGACAGAGTAATTGGCCCCTCCACTTT.

V and J are TRBV2 and TRBJ2-1; D remains ambiguous. This CDR3 region has 17 residues. The V end lost 6 bases, the J end lost 7 bases, and 25 bases lay between the germline ends. From germline, CDR1 is SNHLY and CDR2 FYNNEI. The CDR3 loop reads CASRFGPVGNSFNEQFF. In nucleotides, the CDR3 is TGTGCCAGCAGATTTGGCCCCGTTGGAAACTCGTTTAATGAGCAGTTCTTC.

This clonotype was found once. Given the absence of the conserved phenylalanine or tryptophan at the CDR3 end, a read error is likely. The chain joins TRBV29-1 to TRBJ1-2; D is possibly TRBD1 (5 bases). The ends were cut back, 7 bases at V and 1 base at J, with 22 bases in the middle. CDR3 length: 16 residues. In germline, CDR1 is SQVTM, CDR2 ANQGSEA. CDR3 nucleotides: TGCAGCGCATTGACGACGCGGGGGGAGTTTAACTATGGCTACACCGTG. It translates to CSALTTRGEFNYGYTV.

The sample holds one count of this clonotype. This sequence joins TRBV5-1 and TRBJ1-6; 7 bases align to TRBD1. V dropped 1 base and J dropped 14; count of bases not matched to a gene: 6. The length of the CDR3 is 13 residues. Germline V CDR1 and CDR2: SGHRS, YFSETQ. DNA of the CDR3: TGCGCCAGCAGCTTGAGGGGGCACGGGACCCTCCACTTT. It codes for CASSLRGHGTLHF.

The chain recombines TRBV20-1 with TRBJ2-7, with D possibly matching TRBD1 (5 bases). V gave up 3 bases and J gave up 2 bases, with 11 bases separating them. Germline V gives CDR1 DFQATT, CDR2 SNEGSKA (reference sequence). The CDR3 has 13 residues. The CDR3 here is CSASLRQTYEQYF. In nucleotides, the CDR3 is TGCAGTGCTAGTCTGAGACAGACCTACGAGCAGTACTTC.

This clonotype is judged medium-sized (0.01 to 0.1%). The rearrangement links TRBV15 to TRBJ1-6, with D perhaps TRBD1 (5 bases). The CDR3 extends over 16 amino acids. V lost 0 bases, J lost 9 bases, and 15 bases lay in between. Germline V lookup: CDR1 LNHNV, CDR2 YYDKDF (reference sequence). The CDR3 region has the DNA TGTGCCACCAGCAGAGATGCAGGGCCAAATGGTTCACCCCTCCACTTT. This translates into CATSRDAGPNGSPLHF. Full variable domain (missing parts from reference TRBV15 and TRBJ1-6): DAMVIQNPRYQVTQFGKPVTLSCSQTLNHNVMYWYQQKSSQAPKLLFHYYDKDFNNEADTPDNFQSRRPNTSFCFLDIRSPGLGDTAMYLCATSRDAGPNGSPLHFGNGTRLTVT.

This clonotype showed up just once. The V and J genes are TRBV3-1 and TRBJ1-2; 10 bases line up with TRBD1. This CDR3 spans 16 amino acids. The junction had 12 bases not matched to a gene; V was cut back by 5 bases and J by 6 bases. Germline values: CDR1 LGHDT, CDR2 YNNKEL (reference sequence). CDR3 DNA: TGTGCCAGCAGCGAAGCTTGGGACAGGGGAACGGATGGCTACACCTTC. This encodes CASSEAWDRGTDGYTF. The entire variable domain, with the rest obtained from reference TRBV3-1 and TRBJ1-2, is as follows: DTAVSQTPKYLVTQMGNDKSIKCEQNLGHDTMYWYKQDSKKFLKIMFSYNNKELIINETVPNRFSPKSPDKAHLNLHINSLELGDSAVYFCASSEAWDRGTDGYTFGSGTRLTVV.

V and J are TRBV9 and TRBJ1-6; D might be TRBD1 (5 bases). V was clipped by 2 bases and J by 5 bases, with 14 bases between them. The CDR3 contains 16 residues. The germline CDR1 and CDR2 sequences are SGDLS and YYNGEE. CDR3 sequence: CASSVGDPGDNSPLHF. For the CDR3, the DNA is TGTGCCAGCAGCGTTGGGGACCCTGGGGATAATTCACCCCTCCACTTT. Drawing the rest from reference TRBV9 and TRBJ1-6, the complete variable domain is DSGVTQTPKHLITATGQRVTLRCSPRSGDLSVYWYQQSLDQGLQFLIQYYNGEERAKGNILERFSAQQFPDLHSELNLSSLELGDSALYFCASSVGDPGDNSPLHFGNGTRLTVT.